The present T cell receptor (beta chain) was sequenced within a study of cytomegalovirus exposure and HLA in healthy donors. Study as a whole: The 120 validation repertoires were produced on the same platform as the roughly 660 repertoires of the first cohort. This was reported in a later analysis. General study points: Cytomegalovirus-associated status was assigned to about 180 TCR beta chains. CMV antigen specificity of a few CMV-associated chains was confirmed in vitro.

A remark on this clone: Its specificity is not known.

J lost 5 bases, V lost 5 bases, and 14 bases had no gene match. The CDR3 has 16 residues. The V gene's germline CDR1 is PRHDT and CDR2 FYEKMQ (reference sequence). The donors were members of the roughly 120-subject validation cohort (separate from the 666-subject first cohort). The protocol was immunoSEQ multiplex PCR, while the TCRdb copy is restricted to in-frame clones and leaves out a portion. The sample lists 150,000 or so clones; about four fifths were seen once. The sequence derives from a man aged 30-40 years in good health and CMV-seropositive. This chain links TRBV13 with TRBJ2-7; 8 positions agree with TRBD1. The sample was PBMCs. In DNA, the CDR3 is TGTGCCAGCAGCCTAGCAATAGGAGGACAGGGCGACGAGCAGTACTTC. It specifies CASSLAIGGQGDEQYF.